This T cell receptor (beta chain) was retrieved from a study of spatial heterogeneity in lung cancer. Single TCR cDNA molecules each had their own unique molecular identifier. TCRdb itself ran the 5' RACE reads through MiXCR, one entry per CDR3 protein. This sample has 50,000 to 65,000 distinct CDR3 sequences; 7.5% to 9% occur once, and the top ten carry more than 12%. Noted time point: sample taken at primary tumor resection. No cells were sorted before sequencing. The whole RNA sequenced was extracted from tumor, nontumor lung or frozen PBMC. V gave up 0 bases and J gave up 4 bases; unmatched junction bases: 7. Germline values: CDR1 SGHRS, CDR2 YFSETQ. The CDR3 contains 16 residues.

The sequence was collected from a female donor with early-stage non-small cell lung cancer. Sequencing used PBMCs, obtained at surgery. The chain couples TRBV5-1 to TRBJ2-1, with 7 nucleotides matching TRBD2. The CDR3 sequence is CASSLEGGGFYNEQFF. The DNA of the CDR3 is TGCGCCAGCAGCTTGGAAGGCGGGGGATTTTACAATGAGCAGTTCTTC.